This TCR beta chain was identified during a study of T cells in Graves' hyperthyroidism and ophthalmopathy. RNA transcripts were the template for amplifying TCR beta CDR3 regions. The study used the HTBI primer set for a first-round RT-PCR of the TCR CDR3. MiXCR, run by TCRdb on the multiplex PCR reads, gives a single entry per CDR3 protein. The table includes around 620,000 distinct CDR3 sequences, around 42% detected once. Study-wide findings and caveats: Ophthalmopathy was distinguished from stable hyperthyroidism by 13 V-J signatures. Ophthalmopathy prediction by the model preceded onset by a median about 6.3 months. In blood, most of the thyroid clonotypes expanded above 0.001 were also present.

V was trimmed by 4 bases and J by 3 bases, leaving 17 bases between them. The CDR3 runs 15 residues. The germline V gene encodes CDR1 SGHRS and CDR2 YFSETQ. Patients with uncontrolled infections, other autoimmune diseases, pregnancy or lactation were excluded. Regarding this clonotype: Its matching antigen is unknown.

The chain uses TRBV5-1 and TRBJ2-7; D is possibly TRBD1 (5 bases). The TCR sequence derives from an adult woman with Graves' disease, either hyperthyroidism or ophthalmopathy (not recorded which). The specimen was peripheral blood or thyroid tissue (not recorded which). The CDR3 region has the DNA TGCGCCAGCAGCGACACCGGACAAGGTTACTACGAGCAGTACTTC. It specifies CASSDTGQGYYEQYF.